This TCR beta chain was captured in a study of control samples from healthy donors and cancer patients. Here immunoSEQ multiplex PCR was the method, and the copy in TCRdb shows in-frame clones only, minus some. The repertoire holds approximately 130,000 clones, with more than 70% as singletons. Germline loops: CDR1 SGHRS, CDR2 YFSETQ. The CDR3 sequence is 13 residues long. V was trimmed by 0 bases and J by 3 bases, leaving 7 bases between them. The clonotype was recovered from a man aged 50 or older in good health. What was sequenced was blood. The chain recombines TRBV5-1 with TRBJ2-7; D remains ambiguous. The CDR3 DNA reads TGCGCCAGCAGCTTGGCATCCGGCTACGAGCAGTACTTC. Protein sequence: CASSLASGYEQYF.